The TCR beta chain under discussion was sequenced for a study of shared clonotypes between healthy human individuals. The table came from immunoSEQ multiplex PCR; TCRdb's copy has only in-frame clones and leaves some out. This table holds approximately 720,000 clones, roughly 78% found once. Notes on this clone: Its antigen remains unidentified.

The authors divided CD4+ cells into CD45RA+ naive and CD45RA-negative memory subsets. V lost 0 bases to trimming and J lost 4 bases, with 15 bases between them. Germline loops: CDR1 MNHEY, CDR2 SVGAGI. The CDR3 consists of 16 residues. Points from the study as a whole: Larger estimated richness was generally seen in naive subsets than in memory subsets.

This receptor was taken from a woman in her 30s in good health. Specimen: memory CD4+ T cells sorted from blood. Subset noted: CD45RA-negative fraction. The genes are TRBV6-5 and TRBJ1-2; D call uncertain. The CDR3 coding sequence is TGTGCCAGCAGTTACTCGATCTTGGAACCTGGCTATGGCTACACCTTC. This sequence encodes CASSYSILEPGYGYTF.